The entry below describes one T cell receptor (beta chain). This sample is drawn from a study of blood T cell repertoires in COVID-19. Looking at the study overall: PBMCs, B-cell-depleted T cells, or T cells were the source of the cDNA or gDNA that made up the material.

CDR3 length: 12 amino acids. V dropped 3 bases and J dropped 3 bases, with 5 bases sitting between them. CDR1 is SGHNT, CDR2 YENEEA, per germline. Assay used: immunoSEQ multiplex PCR; TCRdb lists only in-frame clones, some missing. The data show 6,000 to 8,000 clones, approximately 80% seen once. The sequencing sample was made of peripheral blood. This chain uses TRBV11-3 with TRBJ1-1; D gene ambiguous. The origin of this receptor is a human donor in a cohort sampled during active COVID-19. In DNA form, the CDR3 reads TGTGCCAGCAGCTTTAGTGACACTGAAGCTTTCTTT. As protein: CASSFSDTEAFF.